A selection of T cell receptor beta chains follows, all from one sample in a study of cytomegalovirus exposure and HLA in healthy donors. Generated by immunoSEQ multiplex PCR, the TCRdb table keeps only in-frame clones and is missing some. The data hold some 150,000 clones, with 74% observed a single time. Sequenced input: PBMCs. These receptor sequences come from a man younger than 30 in good health and CMV-seropositive. The CDR3 runs from the conserved cysteine through the conserved F or W. The D gene is left open where the match is weak. Clone sizes are given selectively: once, few, many, or a class where the clone is expanded.

v_call	j_call	clone_size	d_call	cdr3_aa	cdr3_nt
TRBV7-6	TRBJ1-1	NA	TRBD1	CASVSGTGAAEAFF	TGTGCCAGCGTAAGTGGGACAGGGGCCGCTGAAGCTTTCTTT
TRBV11-2	TRBJ2-7	NA	NA	CASSPWGVSEQYF	TGTGCCAGCTCCCCCTGGGGGGTTAGCGAGCAGTACTTC
TRBV12-1	TRBJ2-2	NA	NA	CASSFASTSVNTGELFF	TGTGCCAGCAGCTTTGCGTCGACTAGCGTGAACACCGGGGAGCTGTTTTTT
TRBV13	TRBJ2-1	NA	TRBD2	CASSPRTSGRFIDEQFF	TGTGCCAGCAGCCCCCGGACTAGCGGGAGGTTTATAGATGAGCAGTTCTTC
TRBV4-1	TRBJ2-1	NA	NA	CASSQTGRNYNEQFF	TGCGCCAGCAGCCAAACAGGGCGCAATTACAATGAGCAGTTCTTC
TRBV15	TRBJ2-6	few	NA	CATSGESSGANVLTF	TGTGCCACCAGCGGTGAGAGCTCTGGGGCCAACGTCCTGACTTTC
TRBV10-3	TRBJ2-7	few	NA	CAISESMRRAAYEQYF	TGTGCCATCAGTGAGTCAATGCGGCGGGCCGCCTACGAGCAGTACTTC
TRBV20-1	TRBJ1-1	NA	NA	CSARGGHEAFF	TGCAGTGCTAGAGGGGGACATGAAGCTTTCTTT
TRBV10-3	TRBJ2-7	NA	NA	CAISPPGVSSYEQYF	TGTGCCATCAGTCCCCCCGGTGTTTCCTCCTACGAGCAGTACTTC
TRBV29-1	TRBJ1-6	NA	NA	CSVASSYNSPLHF	TGCAGCGTTGCTAGCTCCTATAATTCCCCCCTCCACTTT
TRBV6-4	TRBJ2-1	NA	TRBD2	CASSQTSGSGGEQFF	TGTGCCAGCAGTCAGACTAGCGGGTCCGGCGGTGAGCAGTTCTTC
TRBV18	TRBJ1-1	NA	NA	CASSEDSTEAFF	TGTGCCAGCTCAGAGGACAGCACTGAAGCTTTCTTT
TRBV5-6	TRBJ2-7	NA	TRBD1	CASSWQGAYEQYF	TGTGCCAGCAGCTGGCAGGGGGCCTACGAGCAGTACTTC
TRBV19	TRBJ1-1	few	NA	CASSLTGTEAFF	TGTGCCAGTAGCCTAACAGGGACTGAAGCTTTCTTT
TRBV7-9	TRBJ2-3	NA	TRBD2	CASSHVGREITDTQYF	TGTGCCAGCAGCCACGTGGGGCGGGAGATCACAGATACGCAGTATTTT
TRBV7-9	TRBJ2-5	NA	NA	CASSHPLGTPGETQYF	TGTGCCAGCAGCCACCCCCTCGGGACACCAGGCGAGACCCAGTACTTC
TRBV5-4	TRBJ2-7	NA	TRBD1	CASSPNPGTGAHEQYF	TGTGCCAGCAGCCCGAACCCCGGGACAGGGGCTCACGAGCAGTACTTC
TRBV9	TRBJ2-3	NA	TRBD2	CASTPLAGAIDTQYF	TGTGCCAGCACCCCACTAGCGGGAGCGATAGATACGCAGTATTTT
TRBV18	TRBJ1-1	NA	NA	CASFQTSRDTEAFF	TGTGCCAGCTTCCAGACCTCCCGGGACACTGAAGCTTTCTTT
TRBV7-2	TRBJ2-7	NA	NA	CASSRSITYYEQYF	TGTGCCAGCAGCCGGTCCATCACCTACTACGAGCAGTACTTC
TRBV19	TRBJ1-2	NA	TRBD1	CASSIADRSRGYTF	TGTGCCAGTAGTATCGCGGACAGGTCGCGGGGCTACACCTTC
TRBV6-6	TRBJ1-1	NA	NA	CASSPIPGAGTEAFF	TGTGCCAGCAGTCCAATTCCAGGGGCTGGCACTGAAGCTTTCTTT
TRBV4-3	TRBJ1-6	NA	NA	CASSQEFRGSPLHF	TGCGCCAGCAGCCAAGAATTCCGAGGATCACCCCTCCACTTT
TRBV10-3	TRBJ2-5	few	TRBD2	CAISEWVGGAEETQYF	TGTGCCATCAGTGAGTGGGTCGGGGGGGCCGAAGAGACCCAGTACTTC
TRBV7-8	TRBJ1-2	NA	TRBD1	CASSLARTGGGYTF	TGTGCCAGCAGCTTAGCGCGGACAGGGGGGGGCTACACCTTC
TRBV14	TRBJ2-2	NA	TRBD2	CASSFGTRGELFF	TGTGCCAGCAGCTTTGGGACTAGAGGGGAGCTGTTTTTT
TRBV7-3	TRBJ2-1	few	TRBD2	CASSQPTGTSGRYNEQFF	TGTGCCAGCAGCCAACCGACCGGGACTAGCGGGCGGTACAATGAGCAGTTCTTC
TRBV7-3	TRBJ2-2	NA	TRBD2	CASSSPLAGLSTGELFF	TGTGCCAGCAGCTCACCCCTAGCGGGATTATCCACCGGGGAGCTGTTTTTT
TRBV7-6	TRBJ1-1	once	NA	CASSPEVPERTEAFF	TGTGCCAGCAGCCCTGAGGTACCGGAGAGGACTGAAGCTTTCTTT
TRBV18	TRBJ1-6	once	TRBD1	CASSPRGQGNSPLHF	TGTGCCAGCTCACCAAGGGGACAGGGCAATTCACCCCTCCACTTT
TRBV5-1	TRBJ2-3	NA	TRBD2	CASSLLAGGNTDTQYF	TGCGCCAGCAGCTTGTTAGCGGGGGGGAACACAGATACGCAGTATTTT
TRBV5-1	TRBJ1-4	NA	NA	CASSTGEAGVEKLFF	TGCGCCAGCAGCACCGGAGAGGCAGGGGTGGAAAAACTGTTTTTT
TRBV5-1	TRBJ2-7	NA	NA	CASSLSSSYEQYF	TGCGCCAGCAGCTTGTCTAGCTCCTACGAGCAGTACTTC
TRBV6-5	TRBJ1-3	NA	TRBD1	CASSYQGAAGNTIYF	TGTGCCAGCAGTTACCAGGGGGCCGCTGGAAACACCATATATTTT
TRBV2	TRBJ1-1	once	TRBD1	CASRGQGGMNTEAFF	TGTGCCAGCAGGGGACAGGGGGGGATGAACACTGAAGCTTTCTTT
TRBV11-2	TRBJ2-2	NA	TRBD2	CASSLRYRGGNQDTGELFF	TGTGCCAGCAGCTTAAGGTATCGCGGGGGGAATCAAGACACCGGGGAGCTGTTTTTT
TRBV29-1	TRBJ2-6	few	NA	CSVGGMGANVLTF	TGCAGCGTTGGAGGGATGGGGGCCAACGTCCTGACTTTC
TRBV7-2	TRBJ1-5	NA	TRBD1	CASSLDATGDYQPQHF	TGTGCCAGCAGCTTAGACGCGACAGGGGATTATCAGCCCCAGCATTTT
TRBV28	TRBJ1-1	NA	NA	CASSSLLSEAFF	TGTGCCAGCAGTTCCCTTCTCTCTGAAGCTTTCTTT
TRBV6-1	TRBJ2-2	NA	TRBD1	CASQGQLNTGELFF	TGTGCCAGCCAGGGACAGCTTAACACCGGGGAGCTGTTTTTT
TRBV6-4	TRBJ2-6	once	NA	CASSDTTPTGILSGANVLTF	TGTGCCAGCAGTGACACAACCCCTACAGGGATCTTATCTGGGGCCAACGTCCTGACTTTC
TRBV7-8	TRBJ2-7	once	TRBD1	CASSRDRGQEQYF	TGTGCCAGCAGTCGGGACAGGGGACAAGAGCAGTACTTC
TRBV7-3	TRBJ2-7	NA	NA	CASSHSGGPYEQYF	TGTGCCAGCAGTCACTCGGGCGGGCCGTACGAGCAGTACTTC
TRBV7-9	TRBJ1-1	NA	NA	CASSLSGVREAFF	TGTGCCAGCAGCTTATCAGGGGTTCGAGAAGCTTTCTTT
TRBV19	TRBJ1-5	NA	TRBD1	CASSIEIGTASNQPQHF	TGTGCCAGTAGTATAGAAATCGGGACAGCTAGCAATCAGCCCCAGCATTTT
TRBV6-5	TRBJ1-6	few	NA	CASSLRGHKNSPLHF	TGTGCCAGCAGTTTGAGAGGACACAAGAATTCACCCCTCCACTTT
TRBV28	TRBJ1-2	NA	TRBD1	CASSPGQGDYGYTF	TGTGCCAGCAGTCCGGGACAGGGGGACTATGGCTACACCTTC
TRBV7-2	TRBJ2-7	NA	NA	CASSLASHTYF	TGTGCCAGCAGCTTAGCGTCTCACACGTACTTC